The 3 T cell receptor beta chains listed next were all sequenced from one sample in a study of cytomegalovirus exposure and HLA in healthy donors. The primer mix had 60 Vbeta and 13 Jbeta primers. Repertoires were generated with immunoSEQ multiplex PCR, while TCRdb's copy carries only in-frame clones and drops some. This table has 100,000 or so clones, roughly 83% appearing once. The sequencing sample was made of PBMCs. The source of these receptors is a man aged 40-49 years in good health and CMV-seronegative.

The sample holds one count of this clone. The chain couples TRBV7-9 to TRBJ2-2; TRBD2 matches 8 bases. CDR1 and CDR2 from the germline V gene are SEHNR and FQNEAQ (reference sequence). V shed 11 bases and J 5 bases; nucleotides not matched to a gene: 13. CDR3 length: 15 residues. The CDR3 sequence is CAVRSGGHVTGELFF. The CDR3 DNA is TGTGCCGTTAGGAGCGGGGGTCACGTAACCGGGGAGCTGTTTTTT.

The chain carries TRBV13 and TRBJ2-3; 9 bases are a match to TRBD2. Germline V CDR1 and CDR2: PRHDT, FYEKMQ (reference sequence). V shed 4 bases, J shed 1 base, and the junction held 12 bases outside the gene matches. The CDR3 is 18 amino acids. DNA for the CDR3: TGTGCCAGCAGCTCCCGGGGCGGGAGGGACACAGGCACAGATACGCAGTATTTT. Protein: CASSSRGGRDTGTDTQYF.

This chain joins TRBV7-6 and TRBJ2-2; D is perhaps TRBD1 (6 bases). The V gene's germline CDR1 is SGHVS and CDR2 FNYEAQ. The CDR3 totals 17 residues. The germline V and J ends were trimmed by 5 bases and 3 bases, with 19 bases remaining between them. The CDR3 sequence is CASSQGWGPPDTGELFF. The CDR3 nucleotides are TGTGCCAGCAGCCAGGGATGGGGGCCCCCCGACACCGGGGAGCTGTTTTTT.